One sample yielded the 4 T cell receptor beta chains listed below, sequenced in a study of T cell responses to AZD1222 COVID-19 vaccine. Sequencing was performed with immunoSEQ multiplex PCR; in TCRdb, only in-frame clones are kept and a portion is missing. The sample holds roughly 50,000 clones, around 89% seen once. Sequenced material: peripheral blood, taken 28 days after the second AZD1222 dose. These receptors came from an adult who received the AZD1222 COVID-19 vaccine.

This rearrangement joins TRBV2 to TRBJ2-1, with 10 positions matching TRBD1. The CDR3 extends over 15 amino acids. Losses at the gene ends were 5 bases for V and 3 bases for J; bases not matched to a gene: 4. Germline V CDR1 and CDR2: SNHLY, FYNNEI. The CDR3 spells CASSRTGGYYNEQFF. Here the CDR3 DNA reads TGTGCCAGCAGTCGGACAGGGGGGTACTACAATGAGCAGTTCTTC.

In this sample, this clone turned up a few times. CDR3 coding DNA: TGTGCCAGCAGTGAACGCGGGAGGGGGCGGCACTCACCCCTCCACTTT. Protein: CASSERGRGRHSPLHF. The chain uses TRBV6-1 and TRBJ1-6; 7 bases line up with TRBD1. V lost 2 bases to trimming and J lost 10 bases; unmatched junction nucleotides: 11. The CDR3 sequence is 16 residues long. CDR1 MNHNS and CDR2 SASEGT come from the germline V gene.

The V call is TRBV12-3 or TRBV12-4, the J call TRBJ2-7; the D gene is possibly TRBD2 (5 bases). The V gene lost 6 bases and the J gene lost 6 bases, with 9 bases spanning the gap. The CDR3 spans 11 residues. Here the CDR3 reads CASRGAVEQYF. CDR3 in DNA: TGTGCCAGCAGGGGAGCGGTCGAGCAGTACTTC.

On this clone: The junction shows a germline mismatch at one end, possibly a read error. The chain has TRBV7-7 and TRBJ2-1; 10 nucleotides line up with TRBD2. The CDR3 runs 16 residues. Per germline, CDR1 SSHAT and CDR2 FNYEAQ (reference sequence). The CDR3 nucleotides read TGTGCTAGCAGTCCTCAAAGCGGGAGGGCCTGGAATGAGCAGTTCTTC. Translated, it gives CASSPQSGRAWNEQFF.